The next 19 T cell receptor beta chains were all read from a single sample in a study of spatial heterogeneity in lung cancer. Sample time point: sample taken at primary tumor resection. Sequencing covered unsorted whole RNA taken from tumor, nontumor lung or frozen PBMC. TCRdb reprocessed the 5' RACE reads with MiXCR, giving one entry per CDR3 protein. Counted here are approximately 13,000 distinct CDR3 sequences, about 5.6% occurring once; the ten biggest clones make up about 35%. Sequenced here: lung tumor tissue, sampled at surgery. These receptors came from a human donor with early-stage non-small cell lung cancer.

This clonotype was seen repeatedly, ten times or more. With the library built for alpha chains, this beta chain is off target and its frequency is not meaningful. The chain has TRBV6-5 and TRBJ1-1, with D possibly TRBD1 on 5 matching bases. The CDR3 has 14 amino acids. CDR1 is MNHEY and CDR2 is SVGAGI in the germline V gene. Trimming removed 5 bases at V and 5 bases at J, with 15 bases between. The CDR3 DNA sequence: TGTGCCAGCAGTCGAGGACCAGGGCAAACTGAAGCTTTCTTT. As protein: CASSRGPGQTEAFF.

This clonotype was observed at least ten times. Since it is a stray read in a library aimed at alpha chains, this beta chain has a size that is not meaningful. This sequence joins TRBV14 and TRBJ2-4; TRBD2 matches at 10 bases. V lost 4 bases, J lost 6 bases, and 12 bases stayed unmatched. The CDR3 spans 17 residues. Germline-derived CDR1 and CDR2 are SGHDN and FVKESK. Here the CDR3 DNA reads TGTGCCAGCAGCCCAGTACCAGGGACTAGCGCTCTAAACATTCAGTACTTC. Its protein product is CASSPVPGTSALNIQYF.

This clonotype was seen a handful of times. Since it is a stray read in a library aimed at alpha chains, this beta chain has a size that is not meaningful. V usage is TRBV30 and J usage is TRBJ1-1; TRBD1 is a possible D gene (6 bases). V lost 2 bases to trimming and J lost 7 bases, with 11 bases between them. Germline lookup yields CDR1 GTSNPN and CDR2 SVGIG (reference sequence). This CDR3 is 12 amino acids long. The CDR3 DNA follows: TGTGCCTGGAGTCCCGCCAGGGGTGAAGCTTTCTTT. Residues: CAWSPARGEAFF.

This clonotype was found many times. This beta chain is off target for a library built for alpha chains, so its abundance means little. This sequence joins TRBV18 and TRBJ2-7; 9 nucleotides match TRBD1. V lost 3 bases to trimming and J lost 4 bases; unmatched junction nucleotides: 10. The CDR3 is 16 amino acids. Germline assignment: CDR1 KGHSH and CDR2 LQKENI. The CDR3 DNA reads TGTGCCAGCTCACCGACGATGGGACAGGGAAATTACGAGCAGTACTTC. Translation gives CASSPTMGQGNYEQYF.

For this clonotype: Little can be read into the size of this beta chain, an off-target read in a library designed for alpha chains. The chain carries TRBV6-6 and TRBJ2-7; 11 bases line up with TRBD2. The V gene's germline CDR1 is MNHNY and CDR2 SVGAGI (reference sequence). Trimming took 7 bases from V and 7 from J; bases not matched to a gene: 9. The CDR3 runs 14 residues. CDR3 in amino acids: CASKISGGEGEQYF. DNA of the CDR3: TGTGCCAGCAAAATTAGCGGGGGGGAGGGGGAGCAGTACTTC.

This clonotype has a count of ten or more. This beta chain turned up in a library designed for alpha chains; as an off-target read, its abundance says little. The V gene is TRBV20-1, the J gene TRBJ2-5, with 7 bases aligning to TRBD2. Germline values: CDR1 DFQATT, CDR2 SNEGSKA (reference sequence). The CDR3 is 14 amino acids. The ends lost 6 bases at V and 4 bases at J; junction bases unmatched: 11. This chain's CDR3 is CSALRDYRPETQYF. CDR3 in DNA: TGCAGTGCGCTCCGGGACTACCGTCCAGAGACCCAGTACTTC.

Many counts were recorded for this clonotype. This beta chain appears as a stray read in a library generated for alpha chains; its size is not informative. The chain employs TRBV12-3 or TRBV12-4 and TRBJ2-5, with unresolved D. The CDR3 contains 11 residues. V was clipped by 3 bases and J by 7 bases, with 6 bases between them. The CDR3 nucleotides are TGTGCCAGCAGTTTTCTGGGGACCCAGTACTTC. Protein sequence: CASSFLGTQYF.

This clonotype showed up many times. This beta chain was picked up by a library intended for alpha chains and is off target, so its count carries little meaning. The gene calls are TRBV7-3 and TRBJ2-7; 7 bases line up with TRBD2. The germline CDR1 and CDR2 sequences are SGHTA and FQGTGA. The CDR3 extends over 15 amino acids. J lost 0 bases, V lost 2 bases, and 4 bases had no gene match. CDR3 nucleotides: TGTGCCAGCAGCTTAGGCGGGAGTTTCTCCTACGAGCAGTACGTC. This translates into CASSLGGSFSYEQYV.

By proportion, this clonotype is medium-sized. This beta chain is a stray sequence in a library constructed for alpha chains; its clone size is not meaningful. The chain carries TRBV29-1 and TRBJ2-3, with D maybe TRBD2 (6 bases). V lost 6 bases and J 4 bases, leaving 11 bases between the germline ends. Germline CDR1 reads SQVTM; CDR2 reads ANQGSEA. This CDR3 has 12 residues. The CDR3 loop is CSVPWRADTQYF. DNA of the CDR3: TGCAGCGTCCCGTGGAGGGCAGATACGCAGTATTTT.

This clonotype occurred many times. This beta chain was picked up by a library intended for alpha chains and is off target, so its count carries little meaning. The chain joins TRBV7-2 to TRBJ2-5; 10 nucleotides align to TRBD1. The trim removed 2 bases at V and 9 bases at J, leaving 15 bases unmatched. Germline assignment: CDR1 SGHTA and CDR2 FQGNSA. This CDR3 has 17 residues. The CDR3 DNA follows: TGTGCCAGCAGCTTAATCCGATCGGGACAGGGGAAGGCGGCCCAGTACTTC. It encodes CASSLIRSGQGKAAQYF.

Worth noting for this clonotype: The library was designed around alpha chains, so this beta chain is a stray read whose abundance carries little weight. This rearrangement joins TRBV7-3 to TRBJ2-2, with D perhaps being TRBD1 or TRBD2 (5 bases each). The CDR3 contains 13 residues. Germline V gives CDR1 SGHTA, CDR2 FQGTGA. Trimming removed 5 bases at V and 7 bases at J, with 11 bases between. CDR3 in DNA: TGTGCCAGCAGCCCCCGAGGGGACGGGGAGCTGTTTTTT. Amino acid sequence: CASSPRGDGELFF.

This clonotype was detected many times. Found in a library prepared for alpha chains, this beta chain is an off-target read, and its abundance has little meaning. The genes are TRBV19 and TRBJ2-7, with 11 bases identical to TRBD1. Germline trimming cut 5 bases from V and 6 bases from J; bases unmatched to any gene: 24. Germline values: CDR1 LNHDA, CDR2 SQIVND (reference sequence). The CDR3 runs 20 residues. This chain's CDR3 is CASSRDLGTGGSVFLREQYF. CDR3 coding DNA: TGTGCCAGTAGTCGGGACTTAGGGACAGGGGGTTCTGTTTTTCTTCGCGAGCAGTACTTC. Together with reference TRBV19 and TRBJ2-7, the CDR3 gives the full variable domain: DGGITQSPKYLFRKEGQNVTLSCEQNLNHDAMYWYRQDPGQGLRLIYYSQIVNDFQKGDIAEGYSVSREKKESFPLTVTSAQKNPTAFYLCASSRDLGTGGSVFLREQYFGPGTRLTVT.

Remarks on this clonotype: As an off-target read in a library built for alpha chains, this beta chain has a frequency of little significance. V and J are TRBV7-3 and TRBJ2-1; a possible D gene is TRBD2 (5 bases). Deletions cut 5 bases from V and 3 bases from J, with 14 bases between. The CDR3 length is 15 residues. Per germline, CDR1 SGHTA and CDR2 FQGTGA. CDR3 sequence reads: CASSLGSLVYNEQFF. DNA for the CDR3: TGTGCCAGCAGCCTGGGGAGTCTAGTCTACAATGAGCAGTTCTTC.

This clonotype has at least ten counts. This beta chain was picked up by a library intended for alpha chains and is off target, so its count carries little meaning. This chain uses TRBV3-1 with TRBJ1-1; TRBD1 might be the D (5 bases). The germline gives CDR1 LGHDT, CDR2 YNNKEL (reference sequence). Trimming pared 1 base from V and 10 bases from J, leaving 13 bases between. The CDR3 loop spans 13 amino acids. CDR3 protein: CASSQVTQQGAFF. In DNA, the CDR3 is TGTGCCAGCAGCCAAGTCACACAGCAGGGAGCTTTCTTT.

This clonotype is medium-sized. In a library made to pick up alpha chains, this beta chain is a stray read with a size that means little. V gene TRBV12-3 or TRBV12-4 combines with J gene TRBJ2-2; TRBD1 matches at 7 bases. After removal of 6 bases from V and 3 bases from J, the junction contained 7 bases not matched to a gene. The CDR3 extends over 15 amino acids. The CDR3 DNA is TGTGCCAGCAGCCTACAGGGGACGTACACCGGGGAGCTGTTTTTT. Residues: CASSLQGTYTGELFF.

This clonotype was observed at least ten times. Since the library was made to target alpha chains, this beta chain is a stray read and its abundance is not meaningful. The chain has TRBV12-3 or TRBV12-4 and TRBJ1-5, with D possibly matching TRBD1 (5 bases). The CDR3 runs to 14 residues. V lost 3 bases and J lost 7, with 13 bases in between. The CDR3 loop reads CASSLAGGEQPQHF. The CDR3 region has the DNA TGTGCCAGCAGTTTGGCGGGGGGAGAACAGCCCCAGCATTTT.

At least ten counts were recorded for this clonotype. This beta chain came through as a stray read in a library set up for alpha chains, and its size says little. This rearrangement joins TRBV7-2 to TRBJ1-4, with 10 bases identical to TRBD1. Germline V CDR1 and CDR2: SGHTA, FQGNSA. The ends lost 5 bases at V and 7 bases at J; junction bases unmatched: 10. This CDR3 region has 16 residues. CDR3 protein: CASSPATGGITEKLFF. CDR3 nucleotide sequence: TGTGCCAGCAGCCCAGCGACAGGGGGCATTACTGAAAAACTGTTTTTT. The full variable domain, with the rest looked up from reference TRBV7-2 and TRBJ1-4, is GAGVSQSPSNKVTEKGKDVELRCDPISGHTALYWYRQSLGQGLEFLIYFQGNSAPDKSGLPSDRFSAERTGGSVSTLTIQRTQQEDSAVYLCASSPATGGITEKLFFGSGTQLSVL.

In its sample, this clonotype was seen a few times. This beta chain is a stray read from a library made for alpha chains; its abundance is not meaningful. This chain joins TRBV30 and TRBJ2-3, with 11 bases identical to TRBD2. Germline lookup yields CDR1 GTSNPN and CDR2 SVGIG (reference sequence). With V trimmed by 2 bases and J by 5 bases, 3 bases remained unmatched. This CDR3 has 14 residues. Written as DNA, the CDR3 is TGTGCCTGGAGTACTAGCGGGGGAAGAGATACGCAGTATTTT. Its translation: CAWSTSGGRDTQYF.

This clonotype was observed many times. A library made for alpha chains picked up this beta chain off target, so its size means little. The rearrangement joins TRBV7-2 to TRBJ1-1; 7 bases fit TRBD1. Trimming took 3 bases from V and 5 from J; bases not matched to a gene: 9. CDR3 size: 15 residues. Germline values: CDR1 SGHTA, CDR2 FQGNSA. CDR3 amino acids: CASSFSRQGGTEAFF. The CDR3 nucleotides are TGTGCCAGCAGCTTCTCCAGACAGGGAGGGACTGAAGCTTTCTTT. Together with reference TRBV7-2 and TRBJ1-1, the CDR3 gives the full variable domain: GAGVSQSPSNKVTEKGKDVELRCDPISGHTALYWYRQSLGQGLEFLIYFQGNSAPDKSGLPSDRFSAERTGGSVSTLTIQRTQQEDSAVYLCASSFSRQGGTEAFFGQGTRLTVV.